Following are 26 T cell receptor beta chains from one sample sequenced in a study of T-cell reconstitution after alpha-beta-depleted transplantation in children. TCRbeta library preparation incorporated unique molecular identifiers. TCRdb reprocessed the PCR reads with MiXCR, giving one entry per CDR3 protein. The table records just under 350,000 distinct CDR3 sequences, roughly 16% of them present only once. Specimen: PBMCs, mostly from graft donor cells, collected 360 days after TCRalphabeta/CD19-depleted stem cell transplant. Source of these receptors: a male patient aged 2-15 years who had a stem cell transplant for acute lymphoblastic leukemia, so the T cells may come from the graft donor.

This clonotype showed up just a few times. This chain connects TRBV20-1 to TRBJ1-5; D is uncertain. The V gene's germline CDR1 is DFQATT and CDR2 SNEGSKA (reference sequence). The V end was cut by 4 bases, the J end by 4 bases, with 14 bases between. CDR3 length equals 14 residues. CDR3 protein: CSAKAGIQNQPQHF. CDR3 nucleotide sequence: TGCAGTGCTAAAGCCGGGATCCAGAATCAGCCCCAGCATTTT.

This clonotype was seen a few times. The chain recombines TRBV6-1 with TRBJ2-2; D possibly matches TRBD1 or TRBD2 (5 bases each). V was trimmed by 11 bases and J by 7 bases, leaving 26 bases between them. CDR1 is MNHNS and CDR2 is SASEGT in the germline V gene. CDR3 length: 16 amino acids. The CDR3 coding sequence is TGTGCCGGAGCCTTCTGGGACCCTGCAAGTGGCGGGGAGCTGTTTTTT. Translating it yields CAGAFWDPASGGELFF.

CDR3 sequence (DNA): TGTGCCAGCAGCGAGGGACAGGGGAGCGACGAGCAGTACTTC. Protein: CASSEGQGSDEQYF. This rearrangement joins TRBV7-9 to TRBJ2-7; 10 bases map to TRBD1. CDR1 and CDR2 from the germline V gene are SEHNR and FQNEAQ (reference sequence). The CDR3 contains 14 residues. J was trimmed by 5 bases and V by 5 bases; bases with no gene match: 6.

The V gene is TRBV28, the J gene TRBJ2-7; 15 nucleotides align to TRBD2. The CDR3 spans 15 residues. Trimming cost V 3 bases and J 6 bases; bases outside gene matches: 3. CDR1 is MDHEN, CDR2 SYDVKM, per germline. The CDR3 nucleotides read TGTGCCAGCAGTTTGGGACTAGCGGGAGGCAGCGAGCAGTACTTC. It specifies CASSLGLAGGSEQYF.

This clonotype was observed many times. This chain connects TRBV7-8 to TRBJ2-5; D is uncertain. The V gene lost 1 base and the J gene lost 1 base, with 7 bases spanning the gap. CDR1 is SGHVS and CDR2 is FQNEAQ in the germline V gene. The CDR3 spans 14 residues. This CDR3 is CASSLGPSQETQYF. The CDR3, as DNA: TGTGCCAGCAGCTTAGGGCCCAGCCAAGAGACCCAGTACTTC. The complete variable domain, with remaining parts taken from reference TRBV7-8 and TRBJ2-5, reads GAGVSQSPRYKVAKRGQDVALRCDPISGHVSLFWYQQALGQGPEFLTYFQNEAQLDKSGLPSDRFFAERPEGSVSTLKIQRTQQEDSAVYLCASSLGPSQETQYFGPGTRLLVL.

The chain recombines TRBV11-2 with TRBJ2-2; possibly TRBD1 or TRBD2 for D (5 bases each). CDR3 size: 13 residues. Germline V gene sequence: CDR1 SGHAT, CDR2 FQNNGV. The V gene lost 8 bases and the J gene lost 7 bases, with 14 bases spanning the gap. The CDR3 reads CASSGRVDGELFF. In DNA, the CDR3 is TGTGCCAGCTCGGGACGGGTCGACGGGGAGCTGTTTTTT.

The V and J genes are TRBV7-9 and TRBJ1-1, with D possibly TRBD1 on 5 matching bases. Trimming removed 3 bases from V and 0 bases from J, with 14 bases in between. Germline CDR1 and CDR2: SEHNR and FQNEAQ (reference sequence). The CDR3 consists of 16 residues. The CDR3 loop reads CASSFGDRRLNTEAFF. Written as DNA, the CDR3 is TGTGCCAGCAGCTTTGGGGACCGCCGGCTGAACACTGAAGCTTTCTTT.

This clonotype was detected only a few times. V and J are TRBV12-3 or TRBV12-4 and TRBJ2-7; TRBD2 aligns across 12 bases. With V trimmed by 4 bases and J by 3 bases, 4 bases remained unmatched. The CDR3 is made up of 15 amino acids. CDR3 loop: CASSSSGRVRYEQYF. The DNA for the CDR3 is TGTGCCAGCAGTTCTAGCGGGAGGGTTCGCTACGAGCAGTACTTC.

This chain uses TRBV7-9 with TRBJ2-5; D ambiguous. This CDR3 contains 16 residues. From germline, CDR1 is SEHNR and CDR2 FQNEAQ (reference sequence). The V end lost 8 bases, the J end lost 1 base, and 20 bases lay between the germline ends. CDR3 sequence (DNA): TGTGCCAGCGTGTCTCTGGCGCCAGGTCCCCAAGAGACCCAGTACTTC. It specifies CASVSLAPGPQETQYF.

This chain connects TRBV20-1 to TRBJ1-5; 9 nucleotides line up with TRBD1. The CDR3 contains 14 residues. Germline V gives CDR1 DFQATT, CDR2 SNEGSKA (reference sequence). The V and J ends lost 2 bases and 4 bases, in that order; junction bases with no gene match: 3. CDR3 DNA: TGCAGTGCTAGACCGGACAGGGGTAATCAGCCCCAGCATTTT. Translated: CSARPDRGNQPQHF.

The chain couples TRBV7-8 to TRBJ2-7; 7 bases match TRBD2. J gave up 2 bases and V 3 bases, and 7 bases lay outside the gene matches. Germline CDR1 reads SGHVS; CDR2 reads FQNEAQ. The CDR3 runs to 15 residues. The CDR3 DNA is TGTGCCAGCAGCTTGGTAAGCGGGACCACCTACGAGCAGTACTTC. Encoded protein: CASSLVSGTTYEQYF.

This rearrangement joins TRBV4-3 to TRBJ2-7; D unresolved. V was cut by 1 base and J by 6 bases, with 10 bases left in between. The CDR3 runs to 13 residues. Germline loops: CDR1 LGHNA, CDR2 YSLEER. CDR3 protein: CASSQVGQAEQYF. CDR3 DNA sequence: TGCGCCAGCAGCCAAGTGGGCCAGGCCGAGCAGTACTTC.

This clonotype was seen at least ten times. This chain connects TRBV28 to TRBJ1-5; a possible D gene is TRBD1 (6 bases). Germline V CDR1 and CDR2: MDHEN, SYDVKM. The CDR3 length is 14 residues. V was trimmed by 3 bases and J by 7 bases, leaving 13 bases between them. This chain's CDR3 is CASSFPGVGQPQHF. The CDR3 nucleotides read TGTGCCAGCAGTTTCCCAGGGGTCGGGCAGCCCCAGCATTTT.

This clonotype was observed many times. CDR3 region: CASSVGPEAGRGKETQYF. CDR3 DNA: TGTGCCAGCAGCGTGGGGCCCGAGGCCGGCAGGGGAAAAGAGACCCAGTACTTC. The rearrangement uses TRBV9 and TRBJ2-5, with a weak D call TRBD1 (6 bases). Germline V gene data show CDR1 as SGDLS and CDR2 as YYNGEE. V lost 2 bases and J 3 bases, leaving 23 bases between the germline ends. The CDR3 length is 18 residues. Using reference TRBV9 and TRBJ2-5 for the parts outside the CDR3, the full variable domain is DSGVTQTPKHLITATGQRVTLRCSPRSGDLSVYWYQQSLDQGLQFLIQYYNGEERAKGNILERFSAQQFPDLHSELNLSSLELGDSALYFCASSVGPEAGRGKETQYFGPGTRLLVL.

This chain joins TRBV11-1 and TRBJ1-1; D might be TRBD1 (5 bases). The CDR3 covers 15 residues. Germline V lookup: CDR1 SGHAT, CDR2 FQDESV (reference sequence). Trimming stripped 5 bases from V and 0 bases from J, with 13 bases between. The CDR3 region has the DNA TGTGCCAGCAGCCTTCTGGGGCGGATGAACACTGAAGCTTTCTTT. The encoded protein is CASSLLGRMNTEAFF. Combining the CDR3 with reference TRBV11-1 and TRBJ1-1 gives the whole variable domain EAEVAQSPRYKITEKSQAVAFWCDPISGHATLYWYRQILGQGPELLVQFQDESVVDDSQLPKDRFSAERLKGVDSTLKIQPAELGDSAMYLCASSLLGRMNTEAFFGQGTRLTVV.

The CDR3 protein is CASSFTPYGYTF. CDR3 coding DNA: TGTGCCAGCAGTTTTACACCCTATGGCTACACCTTC. V gene TRBV12-3 or TRBV12-4 combines with J gene TRBJ1-2; D uncertain. Trimming removed 3 bases at V and 4 bases at J, with 6 bases between. This CDR3 comprises 12 residues.

This clonotype was counted many times. The chain combines TRBV5-1 with TRBJ2-7, with TRBD2 matching over 9 bases. This CDR3 is built from 15 residues. From germline, CDR1 is SGHRS and CDR2 YFSETQ. V lost 0 bases and J lost 0; bases outside the gene matches: 1. The CDR3 DNA reads TGCGCCAGCAGCTTGGGACTAGCGGACTCCTACGAGCAGTACTTC. Its translation is CASSLGLADSYEQYF.

This clonotype was seen more than once but under ten times. The rearrangement links TRBV5-1 to TRBJ2-2; 7 nucleotides line up with TRBD2. The CDR3 loop spans 15 amino acids. Germline V gives CDR1 SGHRS, CDR2 YFSETQ. V lost 0 bases, J lost 5 bases, and 4 bases stayed unmatched. CDR3 DNA sequence: TGCGCCAGCAGCTTGGAGCCGCGGGAGACCGGGGAGCTGTTTTTT. This encodes CASSLEPRETGELFF.

The V gene is TRBV4-1, the J gene TRBJ2-2; 15 bases are shared with TRBD2. V lost 1 base to trimming and J lost 6 bases; unmatched junction nucleotides: 6. Germline V lookup: CDR1 MGHRA, CDR2 YSYEKL. This CDR3 comprises 18 residues. Here the CDR3 reads CASSQGGLAGGVAGELFF. In DNA form, the CDR3 reads TGCGCCAGCAGCCAAGGGGGACTAGCGGGAGGTGTGGCCGGGGAGCTGTTTTTT.

This clonotype was recorded many times. This chain links TRBV20-1 with TRBJ2-1, with TRBD2 matching over 11 bases. Per the germline V gene, CDR1 is DFQATT and CDR2 is SNEGSKA (reference sequence). The CDR3 loop spans 15 amino acids. The ends lost 0 bases at V and 8 bases at J; junction bases unmatched: 6. CDR3 sequence (DNA): TGCAGTGCTAGAGATCCACTAGCGGGAGTGCATGAGCAGTTCTTC. Residues: CSARDPLAGVHEQFF.

Written as DNA, the CDR3 is TGTGCCAGCAGTTCCTTTAGAGGGGCGGACACTGAAGCTTTCTTT. Its protein product is CASSSFRGADTEAFF. This chain uses TRBV12-3 or TRBV12-4 with TRBJ1-1; perhaps TRBD1 as D (5 bases). This CDR3 region has 15 residues. With 4 bases removed from V and 3 bases from J, the gap between germline ends came to 15 bases.

This clonotype was recorded many times. The rearrangement links TRBV3-1 to TRBJ2-1; 7 bases fit TRBD2. The CDR3 totals 15 residues. The germline V gene has CDR1 LGHDT and CDR2 YNNKEL (reference sequence). The V segment lost 2 bases and the J segment 2 bases; nucleotides outside the gene matches: 3. The CDR3: CASSQSGLPYNEQFF. In nucleotides, the CDR3 is TGTGCCAGCAGCCAATCGGGACTACCCTACAATGAGCAGTTCTTC.

The sample holds a few counts of this clonotype. The V gene is TRBV12-3 or TRBV12-4, the J gene TRBJ2-2; 8 bases align to TRBD2. Losses at the gene ends were 2 bases for V and 6 bases for J; bases not matched to a gene: 11. The CDR3 length is 17 residues. CDR3 loop: CASSLSGGRSRAGELFF. In DNA form, the CDR3 reads TGTGCCAGCAGTTTATCCGGCGGGAGGTCGCGGGCCGGGGAGCTGTTTTTT.

This chain links TRBV18 with TRBJ2-1; TRBD1 might be the D (6 bases). V lost 0 bases, J lost 2 bases, and 14 bases lay in between. Germline lookup yields CDR1 KGHSH and CDR2 LQKENI. The CDR3 spans 17 residues. CDR3 protein: CASSPPRTVPPYNEQFF. As DNA, the CDR3 is TGTGCCAGCTCACCACCCAGGACAGTCCCCCCCTACAATGAGCAGTTCTTC. Looking up the rest from reference TRBV18 and TRBJ2-1 gives the full variable domain: NAGVMQNPRHLVRRRGQEARLRCSPMKGHSHVYWYRQLPEEGLKFMVYLQKENIIDESGMPKERFSAEFPKEGPSILRIQQVVRGDSAAYFCASSPPRTVPPYNEQFFGPGTRLTVL.

The chain recombines TRBV6-1 with TRBJ2-7; perhaps TRBD1 as D (6 bases). The V gene's germline CDR1 is MNHNS and CDR2 SASEGT. V lost 2 bases to trimming and J lost 4 bases, with 18 bases between them. This CDR3 is built from 16 residues. For the CDR3, the DNA is TGTGCCAGCAGTGAACTGCTGAGGGGGAACCAATACGAGCAGTACTTC. Translated: CASSELLRGNQYEQYF.

This clonotype was observed many times. The chain recombines TRBV11-2 with TRBJ2-2; D might be TRBD1 or TRBD2, each matching 5 bases. The CDR3 consists of 13 residues. With 5 bases removed from V and 6 bases from J, the gap between germline ends came to 10 bases. Germline assignment: CDR1 SGHAT and CDR2 FQNNGV. Here the CDR3 DNA reads TGTGCCAGCAGCCTGGGACCAGCCGGGGAGCTGTTTTTT. It yields the protein CASSLGPAGELFF. The full variable domain, its missing parts supplied by reference TRBV11-2 and TRBJ2-2, is EAGVAQSPRYKIIEKRQSVAFWCNPISGHATLYWYQQILGQGPKLLIQFQNNGVVDDSQLPKDRFSAERLKGVDSTLKIQPAKLEDSAVYLCASSLGPAGELFFGEGSRLTVL.